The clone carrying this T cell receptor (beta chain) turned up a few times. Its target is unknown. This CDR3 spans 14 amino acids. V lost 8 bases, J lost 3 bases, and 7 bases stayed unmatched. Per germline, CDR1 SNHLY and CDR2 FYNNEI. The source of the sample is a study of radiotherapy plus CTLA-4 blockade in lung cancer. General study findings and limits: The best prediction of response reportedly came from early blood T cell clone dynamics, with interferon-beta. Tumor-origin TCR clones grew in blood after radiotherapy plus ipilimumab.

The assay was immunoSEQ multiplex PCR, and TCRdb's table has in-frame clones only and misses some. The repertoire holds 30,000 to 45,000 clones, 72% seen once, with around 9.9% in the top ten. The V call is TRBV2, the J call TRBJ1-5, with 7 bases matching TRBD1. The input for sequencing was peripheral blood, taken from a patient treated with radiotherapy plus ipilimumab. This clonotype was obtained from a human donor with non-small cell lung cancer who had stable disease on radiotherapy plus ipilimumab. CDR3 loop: CASEGDRVNQPQHF. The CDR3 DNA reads TGTGCCAGCGAGGGTGACAGGGTCAATCAGCCCCAGCATTTT. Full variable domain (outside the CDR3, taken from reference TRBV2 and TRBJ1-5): EPEVTQTPSHQVTQMGQEVILRCVPISNHLYFYWYRQILGQKVEFLVSFYNNEISEKSEIFDDQFSVERPDGSNFTLKIRSTKLEDSAMYFCASEGDRVNQPQHFGDGTRLSIL.